This T cell receptor (beta chain) was recovered during a study of T cell responses to AZD1222 COVID-19 vaccine. Study-level points and caveats: It was only after the peak T cell response that any repertoires were sampled. The study found Spike-specific TCR breadth and depth rose after two AZD1222 doses. Dominant at 160-218 and 743-854, vaccine-associated CD4 TCRs also spanned spike.

Method: immunoSEQ multiplex PCR; TCRdb's copy keeps in-frame clones and lacks some. Of around 130,000 clones in the sample, roughly 92% were seen once. About this clone: Its target is not known.

The germline V and J ends were trimmed by 11 bases and 2 bases, with 18 bases remaining between them. This CDR3 contains 14 residues. From germline, CDR1 is LNHDA and CDR2 SQIVND (reference sequence). Sequencing was performed on peripheral blood, taken on day 0 of AZD1222 vaccination. The source is an adult in good health. The gene calls are TRBV19 and TRBJ1-2; D remains ambiguous. Here the CDR3 reads CALKGGPENYGYTF. DNA of the CDR3: TGTGCCTTGAAGGGAGGACCAGAAAACTATGGCTACACCTTC.